This T cell receptor beta chain comes out of a study of cytomegalovirus exposure and HLA in healthy donors. With V trimmed by 4 bases and J by 5 bases, 5 bases remained unmatched. CDR1 SQVTM and CDR2 ANQGSEA come from the germline V gene. This CDR3 region has 13 residues. Assay used: immunoSEQ multiplex PCR; TCRdb lists only in-frame clones, some missing. The table has about 400,000 clones, roughly 88% seen once. The material sequenced was PBMCs. This sequence originates from a woman aged 18-29 years in good health and CMV-seronegative. The rearrangement links TRBV29-1 to TRBJ2-1; 7 positions match TRBD1. The CDR3 here is CSVGRGSDNEQFF. The CDR3 region has the DNA TGCAGCGTTGGCAGGGGGAGCGACAATGAGCAGTTCTTC.